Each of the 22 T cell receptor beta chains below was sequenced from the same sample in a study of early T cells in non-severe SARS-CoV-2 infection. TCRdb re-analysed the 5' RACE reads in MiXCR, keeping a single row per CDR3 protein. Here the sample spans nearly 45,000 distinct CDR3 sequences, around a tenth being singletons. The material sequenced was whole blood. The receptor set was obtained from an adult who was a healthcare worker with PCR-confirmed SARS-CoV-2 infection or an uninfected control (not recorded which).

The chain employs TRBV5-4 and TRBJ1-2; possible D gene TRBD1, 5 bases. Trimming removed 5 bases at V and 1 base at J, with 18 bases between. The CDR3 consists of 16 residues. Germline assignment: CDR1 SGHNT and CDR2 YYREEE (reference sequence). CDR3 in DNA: TGTGCCAGCAGTTCGGAAGGGGCCCAGCTTAACTATGGCTACACCTTC. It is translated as CASSSEGAQLNYGYTF.

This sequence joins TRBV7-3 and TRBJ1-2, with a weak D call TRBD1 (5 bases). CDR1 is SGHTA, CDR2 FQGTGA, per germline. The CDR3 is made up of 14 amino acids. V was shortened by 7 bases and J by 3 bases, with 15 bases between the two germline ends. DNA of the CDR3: TGTGCCAGCAAAAAAAACCTGGGGGACTATGGCTACACCTTC. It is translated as CASKKNLGDYGYTF.

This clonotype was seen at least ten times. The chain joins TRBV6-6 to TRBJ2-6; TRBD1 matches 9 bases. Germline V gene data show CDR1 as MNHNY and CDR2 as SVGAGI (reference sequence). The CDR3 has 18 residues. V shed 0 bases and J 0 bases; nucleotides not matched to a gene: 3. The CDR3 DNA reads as TGTGCCAGCAGTTACTCCGGGACAGGGACCTCTGGGGCCAACGTCCTGACTTTC. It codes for CASSYSGTGTSGANVLTF.

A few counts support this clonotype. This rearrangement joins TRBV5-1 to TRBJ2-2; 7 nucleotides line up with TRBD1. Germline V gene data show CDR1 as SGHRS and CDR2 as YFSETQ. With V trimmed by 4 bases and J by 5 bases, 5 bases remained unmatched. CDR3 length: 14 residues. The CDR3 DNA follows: TGCGCCAGCAGCCAAACACAGGGGACCGGGGAGCTGTTTTTT. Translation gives CASSQTQGTGELFF.

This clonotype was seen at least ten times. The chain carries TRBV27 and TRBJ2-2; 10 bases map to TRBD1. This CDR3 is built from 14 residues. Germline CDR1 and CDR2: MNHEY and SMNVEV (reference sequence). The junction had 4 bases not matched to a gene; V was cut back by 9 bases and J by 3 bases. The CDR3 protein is CASGTGADTGELFF. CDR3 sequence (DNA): TGTGCCAGTGGGACAGGGGCCGACACCGGGGAGCTGTTTTTT.

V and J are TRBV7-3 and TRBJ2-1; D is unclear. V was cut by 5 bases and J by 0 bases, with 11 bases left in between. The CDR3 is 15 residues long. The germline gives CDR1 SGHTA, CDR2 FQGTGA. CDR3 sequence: CASSVRWSSYNEQFF. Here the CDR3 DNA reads TGTGCCAGCAGCGTACGGTGGAGCTCCTACAATGAGCAGTTCTTC.

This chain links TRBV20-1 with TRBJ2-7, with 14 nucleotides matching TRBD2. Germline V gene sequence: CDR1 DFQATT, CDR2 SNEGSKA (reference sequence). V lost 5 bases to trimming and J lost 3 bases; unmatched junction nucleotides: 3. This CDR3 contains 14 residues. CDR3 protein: CSALGTSGGYEQYF. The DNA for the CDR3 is TGCAGTGCTCTAGGGACTAGCGGGGGCTACGAGCAGTACTTC.

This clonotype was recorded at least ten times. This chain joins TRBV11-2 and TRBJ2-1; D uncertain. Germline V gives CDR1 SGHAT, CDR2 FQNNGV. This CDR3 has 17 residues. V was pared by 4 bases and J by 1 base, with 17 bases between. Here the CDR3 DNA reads TGTGCCAGCAGCTCGAACCTTCCGTCTAATTCCTACAATGAGCAGTTCTTC. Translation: CASSSNLPSNSYNEQFF. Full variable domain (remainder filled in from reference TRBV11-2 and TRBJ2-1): EAGVAQSPRYKIIEKRQSVAFWCNPISGHATLYWYQQILGQGPKLLIQFQNNGVVDDSQLPKDRFSAERLKGVDSTLKIQPAKLEDSAVYLCASSSNLPSNSYNEQFFGPGTRLTVL.

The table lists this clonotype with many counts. For the CDR3, the DNA is TGTGCCAGCAGCTCGAAGCTGAGCTCCTACAATGAGCAGTTCTTC. Translated, it gives CASSSKLSSYNEQFF. The chain employs TRBV7-8 and TRBJ2-1, with D unclear. The length of the CDR3 is 15 residues. Trimming shortened V by 4 bases and J by 0 bases, and 10 bases separated the two germline ends. Germline V gene lookup returns CDR1 SGHVS and CDR2 FQNEAQ.

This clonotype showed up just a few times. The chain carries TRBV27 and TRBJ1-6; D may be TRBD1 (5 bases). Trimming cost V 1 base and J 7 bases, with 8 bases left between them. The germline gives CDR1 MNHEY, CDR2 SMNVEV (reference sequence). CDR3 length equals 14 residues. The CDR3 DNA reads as TGTGCCAGCAGTTTATTAGGGACGAATTCACCCCTCCACTTT. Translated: CASSLLGTNSPLHF.

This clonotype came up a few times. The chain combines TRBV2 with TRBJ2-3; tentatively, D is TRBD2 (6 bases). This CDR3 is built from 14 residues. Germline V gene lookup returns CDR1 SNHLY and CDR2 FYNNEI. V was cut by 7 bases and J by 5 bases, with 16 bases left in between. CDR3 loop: CASTPTGVRDTQYF. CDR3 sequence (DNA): TGTGCCAGCACCCCCACGGGGGTCAGAGATACGCAGTATTTT.

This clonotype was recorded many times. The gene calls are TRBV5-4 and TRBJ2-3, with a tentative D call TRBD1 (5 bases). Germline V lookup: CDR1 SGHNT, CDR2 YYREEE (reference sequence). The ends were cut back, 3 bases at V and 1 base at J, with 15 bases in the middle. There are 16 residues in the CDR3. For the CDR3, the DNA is TGTGCCAGCAGCTCGAGTATTGGGGCGGGCACAGATACGCAGTATTTT. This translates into CASSSSIGAGTDTQYF.

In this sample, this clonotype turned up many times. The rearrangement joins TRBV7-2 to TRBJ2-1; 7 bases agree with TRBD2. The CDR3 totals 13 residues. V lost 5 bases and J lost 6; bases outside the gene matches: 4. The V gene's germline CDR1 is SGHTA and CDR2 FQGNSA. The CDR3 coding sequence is TGTGCCAGCAGCAGAAGACTAGCCAATGAGCAGTTCTTC. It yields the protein CASSRRLANEQFF.

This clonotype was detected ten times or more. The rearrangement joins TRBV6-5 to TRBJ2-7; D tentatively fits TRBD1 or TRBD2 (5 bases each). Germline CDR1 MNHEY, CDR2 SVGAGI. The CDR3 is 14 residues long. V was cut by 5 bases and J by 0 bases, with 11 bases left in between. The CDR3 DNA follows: TGTGCCAGCAGTGAAGCAGGGAGCTCCTACGAGCAGTACTTC. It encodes CASSEAGSSYEQYF.

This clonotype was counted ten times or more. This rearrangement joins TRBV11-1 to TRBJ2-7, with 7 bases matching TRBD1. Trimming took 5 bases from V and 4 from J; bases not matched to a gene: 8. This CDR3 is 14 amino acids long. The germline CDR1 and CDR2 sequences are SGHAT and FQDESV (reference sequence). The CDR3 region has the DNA TGTGCCAGCAGCCTTCGGACAGGCCCTTACGAGCAGTACTTC. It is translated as CASSLRTGPYEQYF.

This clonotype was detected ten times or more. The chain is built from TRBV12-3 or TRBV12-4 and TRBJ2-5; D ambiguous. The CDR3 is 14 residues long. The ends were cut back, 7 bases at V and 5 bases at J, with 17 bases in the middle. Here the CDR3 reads CASTKSAQWETQYF. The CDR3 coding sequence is TGTGCCAGCACTAAGAGTGCACAATGGGAGACCCAGTACTTC.

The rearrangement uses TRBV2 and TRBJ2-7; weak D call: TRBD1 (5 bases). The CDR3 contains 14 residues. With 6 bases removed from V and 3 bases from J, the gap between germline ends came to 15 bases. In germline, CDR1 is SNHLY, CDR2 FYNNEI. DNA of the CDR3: TGTGCCAGCAGGACTGACAGCCCTGGCTACGAGCAGTACTTC. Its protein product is CASRTDSPGYEQYF.

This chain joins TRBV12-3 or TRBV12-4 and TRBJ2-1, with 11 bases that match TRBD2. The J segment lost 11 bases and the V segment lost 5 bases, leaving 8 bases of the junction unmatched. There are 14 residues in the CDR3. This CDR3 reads CASSRQETSGKQFF. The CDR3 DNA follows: TGTGCCAGCAGTCGACAGGAGACTAGCGGGAAGCAGTTCTTC.

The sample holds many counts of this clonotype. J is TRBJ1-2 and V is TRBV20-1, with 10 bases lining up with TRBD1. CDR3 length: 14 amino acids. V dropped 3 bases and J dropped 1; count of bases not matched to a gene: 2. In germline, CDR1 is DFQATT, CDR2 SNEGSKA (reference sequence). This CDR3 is CSASRTGGNYGYTF. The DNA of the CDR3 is TGCAGTGCTAGTAGGACAGGGGGTAACTATGGCTACACCTTC.

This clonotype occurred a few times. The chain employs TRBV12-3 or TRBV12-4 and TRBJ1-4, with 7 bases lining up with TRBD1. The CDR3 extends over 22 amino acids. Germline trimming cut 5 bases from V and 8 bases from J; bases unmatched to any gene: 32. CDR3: CASSRSGPYGRGRGTPVEKLFF. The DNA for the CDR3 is TGTGCCAGCAGTCGTAGCGGACCCTATGGGAGGGGGCGCGGCACCCCGGTAGAAAAACTGTTTTTT.

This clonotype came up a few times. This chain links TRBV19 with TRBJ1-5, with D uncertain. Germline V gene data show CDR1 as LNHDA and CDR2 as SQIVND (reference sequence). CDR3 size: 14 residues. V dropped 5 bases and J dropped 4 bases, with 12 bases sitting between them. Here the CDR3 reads CASSLSAANQPQHF. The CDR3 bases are TGTGCCAGTAGTCTCTCGGCGGCTAATCAGCCCCAGCATTTT.

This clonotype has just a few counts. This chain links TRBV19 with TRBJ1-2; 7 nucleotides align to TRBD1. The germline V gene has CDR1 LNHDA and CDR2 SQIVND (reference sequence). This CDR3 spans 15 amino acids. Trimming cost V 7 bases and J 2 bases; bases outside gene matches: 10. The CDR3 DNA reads TGTGCCAGTACCTCGTGGGGGACAGCAAACTATGGCTACACCTTC. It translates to CASTSWGTANYGYTF.